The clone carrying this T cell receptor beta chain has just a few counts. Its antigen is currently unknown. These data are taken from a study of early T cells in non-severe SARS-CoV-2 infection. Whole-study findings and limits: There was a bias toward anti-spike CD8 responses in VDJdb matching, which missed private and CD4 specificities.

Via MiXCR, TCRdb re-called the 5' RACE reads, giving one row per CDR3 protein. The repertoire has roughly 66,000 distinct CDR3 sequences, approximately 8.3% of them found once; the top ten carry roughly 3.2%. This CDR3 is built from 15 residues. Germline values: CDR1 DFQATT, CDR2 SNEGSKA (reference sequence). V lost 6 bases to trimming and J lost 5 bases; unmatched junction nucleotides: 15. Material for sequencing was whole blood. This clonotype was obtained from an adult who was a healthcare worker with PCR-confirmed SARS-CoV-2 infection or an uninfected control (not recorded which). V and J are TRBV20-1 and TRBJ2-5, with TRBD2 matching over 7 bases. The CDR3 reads CSAFAAGVYGETQYF. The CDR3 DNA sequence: TGCAGTGCCTTTGCCGCGGGAGTTTACGGGGAGACCCAGTACTTC.